The 12 T cell receptor beta chains below were found in one sample sequenced in a study of response to subunit inactivated influenza vaccine. TCRdb ran MiXCR on the RT-PCR reads and lists one entry per CDR3 protein. The sample lists hundreds of thousands of distinct CDR3 sequences; 15% to 18% were seen once. The sequences come from PBMCs from blood, collected about 12 days after vaccination. The source of these receptors is a man in his forties or fifties who received an inactivated influenza vaccine.

The chain couples TRBV7-2 to TRBJ1-2; D may be TRBD1 (5 bases). The CDR3 consists of 16 residues. With 2 bases removed from V and 2 bases from J, the gap between germline ends came to 15 bases. The germline V gene encodes CDR1 SGHTA and CDR2 FQGNSA. This CDR3 is CASSLSVGAENYGYTF. The DNA of the CDR3 is TGTGCCAGCAGCTTATCAGTTGGGGCGGAAAACTATGGCTACACCTTC.

J is TRBJ2-1 and V is TRBV27, with 14 nucleotides matching TRBD2. CDR1 MNHEY and CDR2 SMNVEV come from the germline V gene (reference sequence). Trimming cost V 5 bases and J 7 bases; bases outside gene matches: 10. This CDR3 comprises 17 residues. The CDR3 reads CASSVLMTSGRGNEQFF. The CDR3 DNA reads as TGTGCCAGCAGTGTACTCATGACTAGCGGGAGGGGTAATGAGCAGTTCTTC.

This clonotype appeared a few times. The chain couples TRBV12-3 or TRBV12-4 to TRBJ2-5; the match to TRBD1 covers 11 bases. Unmatched junction bases numbered 11, after V lost 9 bases and J lost 5 bases. The CDR3 contains 15 residues. CDR3 amino acids: CASYDGTGGWETQYF. CDR3 bases: TGTGCCAGTTACGATGGGACAGGGGGTTGGGAGACCCAGTACTTC.

This clonotype was observed a handful of times. The genes are TRBV18 and TRBJ2-1; D gene unclear. Trimming took off 0 bases at V and 9 bases at J, with 6 bases between the two ends. The CDR3 spans 12 residues. In germline, CDR1 is KGHSH, CDR2 LQKENI. CDR3 region: CASSPPSTEQFF. The DNA of the CDR3 is TGTGCCAGCTCACCACCCTCAACTGAGCAGTTCTTC.

The chain recombines TRBV6-5 with TRBJ2-5; TRBD2 matches at 13 bases. There are 15 residues in the CDR3. Trimming removed 5 bases from V and 4 bases from J; junction bases left unmatched: 4. Germline loops: CDR1 MNHEY, CDR2 SVGAGI. The CDR3 region is CASSNGLAGVETQYF. DNA for the CDR3: TGTGCCAGCAGTAACGGACTAGCGGGAGTAGAGACCCAGTACTTC.

This clonotype was found a few times. The gene calls are TRBV5-1 and TRBJ2-4, with 7 bases that match TRBD2. The V gene end was trimmed by 3 bases and the J gene end by 0 bases; junction bases not matched to a gene: 3. Germline-derived CDR1 and CDR2 are SGHRS and YFSETQ. The CDR3 covers 15 residues. Here the CDR3 DNA reads TGCGCCAGCAGCTCGGGGGGACTAGCCAAAAACATTCAGTACTTC. This gives the protein CASSSGGLAKNIQYF. Full variable domain (outside the CDR3, taken from reference TRBV5-1 and TRBJ2-4): KAGVTQTPRYLIKTRGQQVTLSCSPISGHRSVSWYQQTPGQGLQFLFEYFSETQRNKGNFPGRFSGRQFSNSRSEMNVSTLELGDSALYLCASSSGGLAKNIQYFGAGTRLSVL.

Only a few counts were recorded for this clonotype. The rearrangement links TRBV5-8 to TRBJ2-3; 7 bases align to TRBD2. This CDR3 has 15 residues. Trimming cost V 3 bases and J 2 bases; bases outside gene matches: 6. CDR1 and CDR2 (germline): SGHTS, YDEGEE. CDR3 in amino acids: CASSWTRRVTDTQYF. The CDR3, as DNA: TGTGCCAGCAGCTGGACTAGGAGGGTCACAGATACGCAGTATTTT.

The sample holds many counts of this clonotype. J is TRBJ2-7 and V is TRBV10-2; the match to TRBD1 covers 7 bases. Trimming removed 4 bases from V and 0 bases from J; junction bases left unmatched: 6. This CDR3 spans 15 amino acids. CDR1 and CDR2 from the germline V gene are WSHSY and SAAADI. CDR3 coding DNA: TGCGCCAGCAGTGCGGGACAGTACCACTCCTACGAGCAGTACTTC. Protein: CASSAGQYHSYEQYF.

This clonotype appeared a few times. The chain links TRBV3-1 to TRBJ1-2, with a possible D match to TRBD1 (5 bases). There are 15 residues in the CDR3. Germline V gene lookup returns CDR1 LGHDT and CDR2 YNNKEL (reference sequence). Trimming left V 5 bases short and J 8 bases short, with 21 bases between. CDR3 sequence (DNA): TGTGCCAGCAGCGACTCAGGGATTGGACTTAAAGGCTACACCTTC. Its translation is CASSDSGIGLKGYTF.

This clonotype came up a few times. The chain combines TRBV5-1 with TRBJ1-6; D unclear. V was cut by 4 bases and J by 9 bases, with 11 bases left in between. The length of the CDR3 is 13 residues. The germline V gene encodes CDR1 SGHRS and CDR2 YFSETQ. This CDR3 reads CASSPGYGSPLHF. CDR3 DNA sequence: TGCGCCAGCAGCCCGGGTTATGGTTCACCCCTCCACTTT. Together with reference TRBV5-1 and TRBJ1-6, the CDR3 gives the full variable domain: KAGVTQTPRYLIKTRGQQVTLSCSPISGHRSVSWYQQTPGQGLQFLFEYFSETQRNKGNFPGRFSGRQFSNSRSEMNVSTLELGDSALYLCASSPGYGSPLHFGNGTRLTVT.

This clonotype was counted only a few times. The gene calls are TRBV12-3 or TRBV12-4 and TRBJ2-3, with 7 bases that match TRBD1. Trimming at V came to 4 bases and at J to 3 bases, leaving 7 bases not matched to a gene. The CDR3 length is 15 residues. CDR3 DNA: TGTGCCAGCAGTTACAGACAGGGAAGAACAGATACGCAGTATTTT. Its translation: CASSYRQGRTDTQYF.

This clonotype was picked up a small number of times. V is TRBV7-9 and J is TRBJ2-1, with TRBD2 matching over 9 bases. CDR3 size: 15 residues. The V segment lost 2 bases and the J segment 4 bases; nucleotides outside the gene matches: 3. The V gene's germline CDR1 is SEHNR and CDR2 FQNEAQ (reference sequence). The DNA for the CDR3 is TGTGCCAGCAGCTTACCGAGCGGGAGGTACAATGAGCAGTTCTTC. Its protein is CASSLPSGRYNEQFF.